The 25 T cell receptor beta chains listed next were all sequenced from one sample in a study of cytomegalovirus exposure and HLA in healthy donors. The primer mix had 60 Vbeta and 13 Jbeta primers. Data came from immunoSEQ multiplex PCR; TCRdb stores just in-frame clones and leaves some out. The data show some 170,000 clones, approximately 79% seen once. The sample consisted of PBMCs. All receptors come from a man aged 35 to 55 in good health and CMV-seropositive.

This chain joins TRBV28 and TRBJ2-7; 8 bases map to TRBD2. Germline V lookup: CDR1 MDHEN, CDR2 SYDVKM. Trimming took 7 bases from V and 1 from J; bases not matched to a gene: 3. This CDR3 spans 13 amino acids. CDR3 DNA: TGTGCCAGCACGGGGGGGCCGTCCTACGAGCAGTACTTC. Translated, it gives CASTGGPSYEQYF. Combining the CDR3 with reference TRBV28 and TRBJ2-7 gives the whole variable domain DVKVTQSSRYLVKRTGEKVFLECVQDMDHENMFWYRQDPGLGLRLIYFSYDVKMKEKGDIPEGYSVSREKKERFSLILESASTNQTSMYLCASTGGPSYEQYFGPGTRLTVT.

The genes are TRBV2 and TRBJ1-6; D unresolved. V gave up 0 bases and J gave up 8 bases, with 8 bases separating them. The CDR3 has 14 residues. In germline, CDR1 is SNHLY, CDR2 FYNNEI. CDR3 in DNA: TGTGCCAGCAGTGAAGCGGGGAGACATTCACCCCTCCACTTT. As protein: CASSEAGRHSPLHF.

V and J are TRBV6-5 and TRBJ2-5; 7 bases line up with TRBD1. CDR3 size: 14 residues. Unmatched junction bases numbered 6, after V lost 4 bases and J lost 4 bases. Germline V gene data show CDR1 as MNHEY and CDR2 as SVGAGI. CDR3: CASSLTGLGETQYF. CDR3 nucleotides: TGTGCCAGCAGTTTGACAGGGCTCGGAGAGACCCAGTACTTC.

The chain joins TRBV2 to TRBJ1-5; 9 bases align to TRBD1. Trimming at V came to 7 bases and at J to 6 bases, leaving 7 bases not matched to a gene. The CDR3 is made up of 14 amino acids. Germline V lookup: CDR1 SNHLY, CDR2 FYNNEI. The CDR3 sequence is CASNLQGAAQPQHF. In DNA form, the CDR3 reads TGTGCCAGCAATTTACAGGGGGCGGCTCAGCCCCAGCATTTT.

This clone has a single count. The rearrangement uses TRBV27 and TRBJ1-5, with TRBD1 as a possible D gene (5 bases). Trimming pared 5 bases from V and 0 bases from J, leaving 17 bases between. The germline CDR1 and CDR2 sequences are MNHEY and SMNVEV (reference sequence). The CDR3 covers 17 residues. DNA of the CDR3: TGTGCCAGCAGTCCGAACCCGACAGTATATAGCAATCAGCCCCAGCATTTT. This encodes CASSPNPTVYSNQPQHF.

V gene TRBV6-5 combines with J gene TRBJ2-7; 7 nucleotides line up with TRBD1. Trimming removed 0 bases from V and 5 bases from J; junction bases left unmatched: 4. This CDR3 region has 14 residues. In germline, CDR1 is MNHEY, CDR2 SVGAGI. CDR3 DNA sequence: TGTGCCAGCAGTTACTCCCCCGGACAGGACGAGCAGTACTTC. This translates into CASSYSPGQDEQYF.

This rearrangement joins TRBV18 to TRBJ2-1; TRBD1 is a possible D gene (5 bases). V was shortened by 1 base and J by 4 bases, with 11 bases between the two germline ends. CDR3 length: 15 amino acids. The germline V gene encodes CDR1 KGHSH and CDR2 LQKENI. The CDR3 here is CASSPQAGFYNEQFF. The CDR3 nucleotides are TGTGCCAGCTCACCACAGGCAGGGTTTTACAATGAGCAGTTCTTC.

This chain joins TRBV28 and TRBJ1-2, with 9 bases fitting TRBD1. From germline, CDR1 is MDHEN and CDR2 SYDVKM. V gave up 2 bases and J gave up 6 bases; unmatched junction bases: 7. The CDR3 is 15 amino acids. The CDR3 DNA sequence: TGTGCCAGCAGTTTAGCCGGGACAGGGTTCCATGGCTACACCTTC. Its protein is CASSLAGTGFHGYTF.

This rearrangement joins TRBV9 to TRBJ2-1; D not resolved. The germline V gene encodes CDR1 SGDLS and CDR2 YYNGEE. There are 15 residues in the CDR3. V was cut by 1 base and J by 2 bases, with 10 bases left in between. CDR3 region: CASSVFSGAYNEQFF. The CDR3 nucleotides are TGTGCCAGCAGCGTATTCTCCGGAGCCTACAATGAGCAGTTCTTC.

This clone has just one count. The rearrangement joins TRBV5-1 to TRBJ2-3, with TRBD2 as a possible D gene (6 bases). The V gene's germline CDR1 is SGHRS and CDR2 YFSETQ. The V and J ends lost 0 bases and 5 bases respectively, with 16 bases between them. This CDR3 comprises 16 residues. The CDR3 DNA reads as TGCGCCAGCAGCTTGGCAGGCGGGAAGAAGGGAGATACGCAGTATTTT. This translates into CASSLAGGKKGDTQYF.

This clone came up once. The chain has TRBV7-3 and TRBJ1-3, with 9 bases fitting TRBD1. After removal of 5 bases from V and 1 base from J, the junction contained 3 bases not matched to a gene. Looked up from germline, CDR1 is SGHTA and CDR2 is FQGTGA. This CDR3 is built from 15 residues. The CDR3 sequence: CASSPQGASGNTIYF. CDR3 sequence (DNA): TGTGCCAGCAGCCCACAGGGGGCGTCTGGAAACACCATATATTTT.

The sample holds a few counts of this clone. This chain links TRBV5-1 with TRBJ2-3, with a tentative D call TRBD1 (6 bases). This CDR3 spans 12 amino acids. Trimming pared 4 bases from V and 5 bases from J, leaving 8 bases between. Germline V gene sequence: CDR1 SGHRS, CDR2 YFSETQ. The CDR3: CASSVTGDTQYF. Here the CDR3 DNA reads TGCGCCAGCAGCGTGACAGGAGATACGCAGTATTTT.

This clone appeared once. V gene TRBV5-1 combines with J gene TRBJ2-3; 7 bases are shared with TRBD1. Trimming at V came to 5 bases and at J to 10 bases, leaving 10 bases not matched to a gene. The length of the CDR3 is 13 residues. The germline CDR1 and CDR2 sequences are SGHRS and YFSETQ. Written as DNA, the CDR3 is TGCGCCAGCAGTTACCAGGGGGAGACGGCGCAGTATTTT. Translated: CASSYQGETAQYF.

This chain joins TRBV7-8 and TRBJ2-2; TRBD2 agrees at 10 bases. The CDR3 length is 16 residues. The J segment lost 0 bases and the V segment lost 2 bases, leaving 0 bases of the junction unmatched. CDR1 is SGHVS, CDR2 FQNEAQ, per germline. For the CDR3, the DNA is TGTGCCAGCAGCTTACTAGCGGGGGCGAACACCGGGGAGCTGTTTTTT. Amino acid sequence: CASSLLAGANTGELFF. Variable domain in full (rest from reference TRBV7-8 and TRBJ2-2): GAGVSQSPRYKVAKRGQDVALRCDPISGHVSLFWYQQALGQGPEFLTYFQNEAQLDKSGLPSDRFFAERPEGSVSTLKIQRTQQEDSAVYLCASSLLAGANTGELFFGEGSRLTVL.

The rearrangement joins TRBV27 to TRBJ2-1; TRBD2 agrees at 8 bases. The CDR3 is 16 amino acids. Germline CDR1 and CDR2: MNHEY and SMNVEV (reference sequence). Losses at the gene ends were 5 bases for V and 6 bases for J; bases not matched to a gene: 12. CDR3 coding DNA: TGTGCCAGCAGTCCGCCACTAGCGGCATCGGCCAATGAGCAGTTCTTC. This encodes CASSPPLAASANEQFF.

The chain couples TRBV11-1 to TRBJ1-3; maybe TRBD1 (5 bases). Trimming shortened V by 5 bases and J by 0 bases, and 8 bases separated the two germline ends. The germline V gene has CDR1 SGHAT and CDR2 FQDESV (reference sequence). The CDR3 is made up of 14 amino acids. For the CDR3, the DNA is TGTGCCAGCAGCCGCAGGGCCTCTGGAAACACCATATATTTT. Its protein is CASSRRASGNTIYF. The entire variable domain, with the rest obtained from reference TRBV11-1 and TRBJ1-3, is as follows: EAEVAQSPRYKITEKSQAVAFWCDPISGHATLYWYRQILGQGPELLVQFQDESVVDDSQLPKDRFSAERLKGVDSTLKIQPAELGDSAMYLCASSRRASGNTIYFGEGSWLTVV.

The chain combines TRBV29-1 with TRBJ1-3, with D possibly TRBD1 on 5 matching bases. Germline V gene data show CDR1 as SQVTM and CDR2 as ANQGSEA. V lost 4 bases, J lost 0 bases, and 13 bases lay in between. The CDR3 totals 15 residues. CDR3 amino acids: CSVALRQSSGNTIYF. The CDR3 DNA is TGCAGCGTTGCCCTGAGACAGAGCTCTGGAAACACCATATATTTT.

This chain uses TRBV19 with TRBJ1-1; D perhaps matches TRBD1 (6 bases). Per germline, CDR1 LNHDA and CDR2 SQIVND (reference sequence). V dropped 8 bases and J dropped 8 bases, with 12 bases sitting between them. This CDR3 region has 11 residues. The CDR3 DNA sequence: TGTGCCAGTGCCAAGGGGGGGGAAGCTTTCTTT. This sequence encodes CASAKGGEAFF.

The gene calls are TRBV7-9 and TRBJ2-7; the match to TRBD2 covers 8 bases. The CDR3 covers 16 residues. Germline loops: CDR1 SEHNR, CDR2 FQNEAQ (reference sequence). The V and J ends lost 6 bases and 7 bases, in that order; junction bases with no gene match: 17. In DNA form, the CDR3 reads TGTGCCAGCAGTCCTCGGGGGGGAGGGGAGTTGAGAGAGCAGTACTTC. The encoded protein is CASSPRGGGELREQYF.

The chain links TRBV6-1 to TRBJ1-1, with 8 bases matching TRBD1. The CDR3 extends over 14 amino acids. Germline V gene data show CDR1 as MNHNS and CDR2 as SASEGT. After removal of 4 bases from V and 4 bases from J, the junction contained 5 bases not matched to a gene. The CDR3 protein is CASSGPGGFTEAFF. CDR3 nucleotide sequence: TGTGCCAGCAGTGGGCCAGGGGGCTTCACTGAAGCTTTCTTT.

The chain employs TRBV5-4 and TRBJ2-2, with D uncertain. Germline V CDR1 and CDR2: SGHNT, YYREEE (reference sequence). V lost 0 bases and J 6 bases, leaving 9 bases between the germline ends. The CDR3 totals 14 residues. The CDR3 DNA sequence: TGTGCCAGCAGCTTGGACCCCCCGGCCGGGGAGCTGTTTTTT. Its protein product is CASSLDPPAGELFF.

V gene TRBV19 combines with J gene TRBJ1-3, with a weak D call TRBD1 (6 bases). Germline values: CDR1 LNHDA, CDR2 SQIVND (reference sequence). This CDR3 contains 17 residues. Trimming shortened V by 5 bases and J by 0 bases, and 17 bases separated the two germline ends. This CDR3 is CASSARDTVYSGNTIYF. For the CDR3, the DNA is TGTGCCAGTAGTGCCAGGGACACGGTATACTCTGGAAACACCATATATTTT.

The chain carries TRBV5-1 and TRBJ1-1; tentatively, D is TRBD1 (6 bases). The V end was cut by 0 bases, the J end by 4 bases, with 16 bases between. The CDR3 spans 16 residues. Looked up from germline, CDR1 is SGHRS and CDR2 is YFSETQ. The CDR3 reads CASSLGPQGLGTEAFF. The CDR3 nucleotides read TGCGCCAGCAGCTTGGGGCCCCAGGGGCTGGGCACTGAAGCTTTCTTT.

This clone came up once. This chain uses TRBV5-1 with TRBJ1-1; D perhaps matches TRBD1 (6 bases). The CDR3 runs to 13 residues. V lost 0 bases and J lost 3, with 6 bases in between. Germline V gene sequence: CDR1 SGHRS, CDR2 YFSETQ. CDR3 nucleotides: TGCGCCAGCAGCTTGGACAGGGACACTGAAGCTTTCTTT. Its translation is CASSLDRDTEAFF.

The CDR3: CASSLAGQLNTEAFF. The CDR3 DNA reads as TGCGCCAGCAGCTTGGCGGGACAGCTAAACACTGAAGCTTTCTTT. V is TRBV5-1 and J is TRBJ1-1, with TRBD1 matching 7 bases. The ends lost 0 bases at V and 2 bases at J; junction bases unmatched: 4. There are 15 residues in the CDR3. Germline V gene sequence: CDR1 SGHRS, CDR2 YFSETQ.